Below are 10 T cell receptor beta chains sequenced from a single sample in a study of blood T cell repertoires in COVID-19. Generated by immunoSEQ multiplex PCR, the TCRdb table keeps only in-frame clones and is missing some. The sample has some 230,000 clones, about 85% seen once; the top ten hold 4.5% to 5.5%. Input material: peripheral blood. Receptor source: a woman aged 60-75 years who had recovered from COVID-19.

The chain carries TRBV21-1 and TRBJ2-7; TRBD1, as called in the table, went unchecked against the DNA. TRBV21-1 is marked as a pseudogene. The length of the CDR3 is 16 residues. The CDR3 coding sequence is TGTGCCAGCAGCAAAGTGGGGGGACAGGGAGGGATCGGGCAGTACTTC. It yields the protein CASSKVGGQGGIGQYF.

The V gene is TRBV7-6, the J gene TRBJ2-5, with a weak D call TRBD1 (6 bases). The CDR3 is 16 residues long. The germline gives CDR1 SGHVS, CDR2 FNYEAQ. The V and J ends lost 5 bases and 5 bases respectively, with 21 bases between them. The CDR3 DNA is TGTGCCAGCAGCCTAACGAGCAGGGGTTCACGGGAGACCCAGTACTTC. Translation: CASSLTSRGSRETQYF. Supplemented by reference TRBV7-6 and TRBJ2-5, the full variable domain reads GAGVSQSPRYKVTKRGQDVALRCDPISGHVSLYWYRQALGQGPEFLTYFNYEAQQDKSGLPNDRFSAERPEGSISTLTIQRTEQRDSAMYRCASSLTSRGSRETQYFGPGTRLLVL.

This clone has only one observation. CDR3 in DNA: TGCGCCAGCAGCTTGGGTAGGGGCAGCTATGGCTACACCTTC. It translates to CASSLGRGSYGYTF. The chain employs TRBV5-1 and TRBJ1-2, with D possibly being TRBD1 (5 bases). The CDR3 sequence is 14 residues long. Germline V gives CDR1 SGHRS, CDR2 YFSETQ. The V gene lost 0 bases and the J gene lost 4 bases, with 10 bases spanning the gap.

The genes are TRBV28 and TRBJ1-3; no definite D call. The CDR3 extends over 11 amino acids. Germline V lookup: CDR1 MDHEN, CDR2 SYDVKM. Trimming shortened V by 9 bases and J by 0 bases, and 3 bases separated the two germline ends. CDR3 protein: CASYSGNTIYF. CDR3 nucleotides: TGTGCCAGTTACTCTGGAAACACCATATATTTT.

The gene calls are TRBV3-1 (or the pseudogene TRBV3-2) and TRBJ2-3; perhaps TRBD2 as D (6 bases). The CDR3 spans 14 residues. V was shortened by 2 bases and J by 4 bases, with 10 bases between the two germline ends. CDR1 and CDR2 from the germline V gene are LGHDT and YNNKEL (reference sequence). In DNA form, the CDR3 reads TGTGCCAGCAGCCAATCCCTAGCGCCAGATACGCAGTATTTT. Translating it yields CASSQSLAPDTQYF.

The rearrangement uses TRBV29-1 and TRBJ1-1; 7 bases map to TRBD1. V lost 4 bases and J lost 5; bases outside the gene matches: 4. CDR1 is SQVTM and CDR2 is ANQGSEA in the germline V gene. The CDR3 runs to 12 residues. The CDR3 region has the DNA TGCAGCGTTGTCCAGACAGGGACTGAAGCTTTCTTT. Amino acid sequence: CSVVQTGTEAFF.

The chain combines TRBV7-8 with TRBJ2-5; 8 nucleotides line up with TRBD1. V trimming: 4 bases; J trimming: 7 bases; junction bases outside the gene matches: 5. Germline V gene data show CDR1 as SGHVS and CDR2 as FQNEAQ. This CDR3 contains 13 residues. The CDR3 DNA reads as TGTGCCAGCAGCTCCAGGGGGCGGGGGACCCAGTACTTC. It translates to CASSSRGRGTQYF.

The genes are TRBV27 and TRBJ2-6; D gene unclear. The CDR3 has 15 amino acids. V was cut by 6 bases and J by 0 bases, with 9 bases left in between. The germline gives CDR1 MNHEY, CDR2 SMNVEV (reference sequence). The CDR3 DNA follows: TGTGCCAGCAGCGTAGCTTTCTCTGGGGCCAACGTCCTGACTTTC. This encodes CASSVAFSGANVLTF.

The V call is TRBV5-1, the J call TRBJ1-3; no firm D call. The germline CDR1 and CDR2 sequences are SGHRS and YFSETQ. The CDR3 runs to 15 residues. Trimming removed 0 bases from V and 4 bases from J, with 11 bases in between. As DNA, the CDR3 is TGCGCCAGCAGCTTGGGGGAAAGGAGGGGAAACACCATATATTTT. This gives the protein CASSLGERRGNTIYF. Supplemented by reference TRBV5-1 and TRBJ1-3, the full variable domain reads KAGVTQTPRYLIKTRGQQVTLSCSPISGHRSVSWYQQTPGQGLQFLFEYFSETQRNKGNFPGRFSGRQFSNSRSEMNVSTLELGDSALYLCASSLGERRGNTIYFGEGSWLTVV.

The CDR3 sequence is CASSQWTRTGEQFF. In DNA form, the CDR3 reads TGTGCCAGCAGCCAATGGACTAGAACGGGGGAGCAGTTCTTC. V and J are TRBV3-1 (or the pseudogene TRBV3-2) and TRBJ2-1; 7 nucleotides match TRBD2. The V segment lost 2 bases and the J segment 10 bases; nucleotides outside the gene matches: 8. The CDR3 has 14 residues. Per germline, CDR1 LGHDT and CDR2 YNNKEL (reference sequence).